The rows below give T cell receptor beta chains drawn from one sample of a study of blood T cells in healthy people across ages. Each CDR3 protein is one row after TCRdb ran MiXCR on the 5' RACE reads. The sample lists 1.5 million to 2 million distinct CDR3 sequences, roughly a third occurring once. Sequencing was carried out using blood. Receptors were obtained from a woman in her twenties or thirties in good health. Each CDR3 is given with its conserved first and last residue. The D gene is left open where the match is weak. Clone size is shown for a subset of rows, as once, few, many or a class of expanded clone.

clone_size: NA; j_call: TRBJ2-3; d_call: TRBD2; v_call: TRBV5-1; cdr3_aa: CASSGLEREGGTDTQYF; cdr3_nt: TGCGCCAGCAGCGGCTTAGAGCGGGAGGGTGGCACAGATACGCAGTATTTT
clone_size: NA; j_call: TRBJ2-5; d_call: TRBD2; v_call: TRBV2; cdr3_aa: CASMGGRDRETQYF; cdr3_nt: TGTGCCAGCATGGGCGGGAGGGATAGAGAGACCCAGTACTTC
clone_size: NA; j_call: TRBJ1-5; d_call: NA; v_call: TRBV5-1; cdr3_aa: CASSLEGGAAQPQHF; cdr3_nt: TGCGCCAGCAGCTTGGAGGGGGGTGCGGCTCAGCCCCAGCATTTT
clone_size: NA; j_call: TRBJ2-7; d_call: TRBD2; v_call: TRBV2; cdr3_aa: CASTGRVAASYEQYF; cdr3_nt: TGTGCCAGCACCGGGAGGGTAGCGGCCTCCTACGAGCAGTACTTC
clone_size: NA; j_call: TRBJ2-1; d_call: NA; v_call: TRBV7-9; cdr3_aa: CASSLPQPYNEQFF; cdr3_nt: TGTGCCAGCAGCCTCCCCCAACCCTACAATGAGCAGTTCTTC
clone_size: few; j_call: TRBJ2-1; d_call: NA; v_call: TRBV20-1; cdr3_aa: CSAPVWSYNEQFF; cdr3_nt: TGCAGTGCTCCCGTTTGGTCTTACAATGAGCAGTTCTTC
clone_size: NA; j_call: TRBJ2-1; d_call: TRBD2; v_call: TRBV29-1; cdr3_aa: CSVGSSGFSYNEQFF; cdr3_nt: TGCAGCGTTGGTAGTAGCGGGTTCTCCTACAATGAGCAGTTCTTC
clone_size: NA; j_call: TRBJ2-7; d_call: NA; v_call: TRBV13; cdr3_aa: CASSLEGTNEQYF; cdr3_nt: TGTGCCAGCAGCTTAGAGGGAACGAACGAGCAGTACTTC
clone_size: NA; j_call: TRBJ2-3; d_call: NA; v_call: TRBV12-3/TRBV12-4; cdr3_aa: CASSSSSGRTQYF; cdr3_nt: TGTGCCAGCAGTTCCTCATCGGGTCGTACGCAGTATTTT
clone_size: many; j_call: TRBJ1-5; d_call: NA; v_call: TRBV6-6; cdr3_aa: CASSRQVNQPQHF; cdr3_nt: TGTGCCAGCAGTCGACAGGTCAATCAGCCCCAGCATTTT
clone_size: NA; j_call: TRBJ2-2; d_call: NA; v_call: TRBV2; cdr3_aa: CASNVGPAGTGELFF; cdr3_nt: TGTGCCAGCAACGTGGGCCCCGCGGGCACCGGGGAGCTGTTTTTT
clone_size: few; j_call: TRBJ1-4; d_call: NA; v_call: TRBV3-1; cdr3_aa: CASSSGHTNEKLFF; cdr3_nt: TGTGCCAGCAGCTCGGGACATACAAATGAAAAACTGTTTTTT
clone_size: many; j_call: TRBJ1-5; d_call: NA; v_call: TRBV27; cdr3_aa: CASSFGPNQPQHF; cdr3_nt: TGTGCCAGCAGCTTTGGCCCAAATCAGCCCCAGCATTTT
clone_size: few; j_call: TRBJ2-1; d_call: NA; v_call: TRBV7-2; cdr3_aa: CASSPYNRARRNEQFF; cdr3_nt: TGTGCCAGCAGCCCCTACAACCGGGCTCGCAGGAATGAGCAGTTCTTC
clone_size: NA; j_call: TRBJ1-2; d_call: NA; v_call: TRBV2; cdr3_aa: CASLAKSFAYGYTF; cdr3_nt: TGTGCCTCTTTAGCCAAGTCGTTTGCCTATGGCTACACCTTC
clone_size: few; j_call: TRBJ2-7; d_call: NA; v_call: TRBV5-5; cdr3_aa: CASSPGYYGTSYEQYF; cdr3_nt: TGTGCCAGCAGCCCAGGTTATTACGGGACCTCCTACGAGCAGTACTTC
clone_size: NA; j_call: TRBJ2-2; d_call: TRBD1; v_call: TRBV5-5; cdr3_aa: CASSQRAGGVWELFF; cdr3_nt: TGTGCCAGCAGCCAGAGGGCAGGGGGCGTTTGGGAGCTGTTTTTT
clone_size: NA; j_call: TRBJ1-2; d_call: NA; v_call: TRBV6-2/TRBV6-3; cdr3_aa: CASSYSGQGYGYTF; cdr3_nt: TGTGCCAGCAGTTACTCGGGGCAGGGCTATGGCTACACCTTC
clone_size: NA; j_call: TRBJ2-1; d_call: TRBD1; v_call: TRBV6-1; cdr3_aa: CASSAYGDSHDNEQFF; cdr3_nt: TGTGCCAGCAGTGCCTATGGGGACAGTCACGACAATGAGCAGTTCTTC
clone_size: few; j_call: TRBJ2-5; d_call: NA; v_call: TRBV4-1; cdr3_aa: CASSQSLGGQETQYF; cdr3_nt: TGCGCCAGCAGCCAATCATTGGGGGGTCAAGAGACCCAGTACTTC
clone_size: few; j_call: TRBJ2-7; d_call: NA; v_call: TRBV20-1; cdr3_aa: CSAWDTRLQYF; cdr3_nt: TGCAGTGCATGGGATACGAGGCTTCAGTACTTC
clone_size: NA; j_call: TRBJ2-1; d_call: TRBD2; v_call: TRBV10-3; cdr3_aa: CAISESPPWGGLKAYNEQFF; cdr3_nt: TGTGCCATCAGTGAGTCCCCGCCTTGGGGAGGGCTCAAAGCCTACAATGAGCAGTTCTTC
clone_size: few; j_call: TRBJ2-7; d_call: TRBD2; v_call: TRBV10-3; cdr3_aa: CAIRTSGGIYEQYF; cdr3_nt: TGTGCCATCCGGACTAGCGGGGGGATCTACGAGCAGTACTTC
clone_size: few; j_call: TRBJ2-1; d_call: NA; v_call: TRBV4-1; cdr3_aa: CASSQDLAPGPPHNEQFF; cdr3_nt: TGCGCCAGCAGCCAAGACCTGGCGCCGGGCCCGCCCCACAATGAGCAGTTCTTC
clone_size: NA; j_call: TRBJ1-5; d_call: TRBD1; v_call: TRBV12-3/TRBV12-4; cdr3_aa: CASRQTGGGQPQHF; cdr3_nt: TGTGCCAGCAGACAAACAGGGGGCGGACAGCCCCAGCATTTT
clone_size: NA; j_call: TRBJ1-1; d_call: NA; v_call: TRBV5-1; cdr3_aa: CASSLEGGKNTEAFF; cdr3_nt: TGCGCCAGCAGCTTGGAAGGCGGGAAGAACACTGAAGCTTTCTTT
clone_size: NA; j_call: TRBJ1-1; d_call: TRBD1; v_call: TRBV3-1; cdr3_aa: CASSQAGTGQKAFF; cdr3_nt: TGTGCCAGCAGCCAAGCCGGGACAGGGCAGAAAGCTTTCTTT
clone_size: NA; j_call: TRBJ2-3; d_call: TRBD2; v_call: TRBV5-5; cdr3_aa: CASSFTRGVITDTQYF; cdr3_nt: TGTGCCAGCAGCTTTACCCGGGGGGTGATCACAGATACGCAGTATTTT
clone_size: NA; j_call: TRBJ2-3; d_call: NA; v_call: TRBV7-3; cdr3_aa: CASSPSSTDAQYF; cdr3_nt: TGTGCCAGCAGCCCCTCTAGCACAGATGCGCAGTATTTT
clone_size: NA; j_call: TRBJ2-4; d_call: NA; v_call: TRBV20-1; cdr3_aa: CSARDGTAGGNIQYF; cdr3_nt: TGCAGTGCTAGGGATGGGACCGCCGGTGGGAACATTCAGTACTTC
clone_size: NA; j_call: TRBJ2-7; d_call: TRBD1; v_call: TRBV27; cdr3_aa: CASSYSRTGSSYEQYF; cdr3_nt: TGTGCCAGCAGTTACAGTAGGACAGGGAGCTCCTACGAGCAGTACTTC
clone_size: few; j_call: TRBJ2-1; d_call: TRBD2; v_call: TRBV5-1; cdr3_aa: CASNPGTSGDEQFF; cdr3_nt: TGCGCCAGCAACCCCGGGACTAGTGGTGATGAGCAGTTCTTC
clone_size: NA; j_call: TRBJ2-7; d_call: TRBD1; v_call: TRBV30; cdr3_aa: CAWSTGQGSYEQYF; cdr3_nt: TGTGCCTGGAGTACTGGACAGGGATCCTACGAGCAGTACTTC
clone_size: NA; j_call: TRBJ2-3; d_call: NA; v_call: TRBV6-1; cdr3_aa: CASSGDTGAPDTQYF; cdr3_nt: TGTGCCAGCAGTGGAGACACCGGGGCTCCAGATACGCAGTATTTT
clone_size: NA; j_call: TRBJ2-2; d_call: NA; v_call: TRBV29-1; cdr3_aa: CSVERVGAGELFF; cdr3_nt: TGCAGCGTTGAAAGGGTCGGTGCCGGGGAGCTGTTTTTT
clone_size: few; j_call: TRBJ1-2; d_call: NA; v_call: TRBV27; cdr3_aa: CASSFSNRAANYGYTF; cdr3_nt: TGTGCCAGCAGTTTCTCGAACAGAGCCGCTAACTATGGCTACACCTTC
clone_size: few; j_call: TRBJ2-3; d_call: TRBD2; v_call: TRBV5-6; cdr3_aa: CASSLDQGLAVPDTQYF; cdr3_nt: TGTGCCAGCAGCTTGGACCAGGGACTAGCGGTCCCAGATACGCAGTATTTT
clone_size: NA; j_call: TRBJ2-5; d_call: TRBD2; v_call: TRBV12-3/TRBV12-4; cdr3_aa: CASSLGTSGGAKTQYF; cdr3_nt: TGTGCCAGCAGTTTAGGGACTAGCGGGGGGGCTAAGACCCAGTACTTC
clone_size: NA; j_call: TRBJ1-4; d_call: NA; v_call: TRBV24-1; cdr3_aa: CATSDSRQGAEKLFF; cdr3_nt: TGTGCCACCAGTGATAGTAGGCAGGGAGCCGAAAAACTGTTTTTT
clone_size: few; j_call: TRBJ2-3; d_call: NA; v_call: TRBV4-1; cdr3_aa: CASSQAWIDTQYF; cdr3_nt: TGCGCCAGCAGCCAAGCTTGGATAGATACGCAGTATTTT
clone_size: few; j_call: TRBJ2-1; d_call: NA; v_call: TRBV3-1; cdr3_aa: CASSQGSGSAMGQFF; cdr3_nt: TGTGCCAGCAGCCAAGGGTCCGGTTCGGCAATGGGGCAGTTCTTC
clone_size: few; j_call: TRBJ2-7; d_call: TRBD2; v_call: TRBV18; cdr3_aa: CASSRGLAEQYF; cdr3_nt: TGTGCCAGCTCACGGGGACTAGCGGAGCAGTACTTC
clone_size: few; j_call: TRBJ2-1; d_call: TRBD2; v_call: TRBV4-1; cdr3_aa: CASSPRLAAAYNEQFF; cdr3_nt: TGCGCCAGCAGCCCAAGACTAGCGGCAGCCTACAATGAGCAGTTCTTC
clone_size: NA; j_call: TRBJ2-5; d_call: TRBD2; v_call: TRBV6-1; cdr3_aa: CATRAGVSWETQYF; cdr3_nt: TGTGCCACTCGTGCGGGGGTCTCTTGGGAGACCCAGTACTTC
clone_size: NA; j_call: TRBJ2-7; d_call: NA; v_call: TRBV3-1; cdr3_aa: CASSQVPQGNEQYF; cdr3_nt: TGTGCCAGCAGCCAAGTTCCACAGGGCAACGAGCAGTACTTC
clone_size: NA; j_call: TRBJ2-7; d_call: TRBD2; v_call: TRBV20-1; cdr3_aa: CSARNQGTSGYEQYF; cdr3_nt: TGCAGTGCTAGGAACCAAGGGACTAGCGGTTACGAGCAGTACTTC
clone_size: NA; j_call: TRBJ2-3; d_call: TRBD2; v_call: TRBV3-1; cdr3_aa: CASSRLAGIPTQADTQYF; cdr3_nt: TGTGCCAGCAGCCGACTAGCGGGAATCCCCACACAGGCAGATACGCAGTATTTT
clone_size: NA; j_call: TRBJ2-7; d_call: NA; v_call: TRBV7-8; cdr3_aa: CASSPEGRITYEQYF; cdr3_nt: TGTGCCAGCAGCCCCGAGGGACGGATAACCTACGAGCAGTACTTC
clone_size: NA; j_call: TRBJ1-4; d_call: NA; v_call: TRBV4-2; cdr3_aa: CASSQGTGEGNEKLFF; cdr3_nt: TGTGCCAGCAGCCAGGGAACAGGTGAAGGTAATGAAAAACTGTTTTTT
clone_size: NA; j_call: TRBJ2-7; d_call: NA; v_call: TRBV11-2; cdr3_aa: CASSLVSGQTYEQYF; cdr3_nt: TGTGCCAGCAGCTTAGTTTCAGGACAGACATACGAGCAGTACTTC
clone_size: NA; j_call: TRBJ2-3; d_call: NA; v_call: TRBV3-1; cdr3_aa: CASSQGRMNTQYF; cdr3_nt: TGTGCCAGCAGCCAAGGGCGAATGAATACGCAGTATTTT
clone_size: NA; j_call: TRBJ2-1; d_call: TRBD2; v_call: TRBV3-1; cdr3_aa: CASSQDFQRGDNKQFF; cdr3_nt: TGTGCCAGCAGCCAAGATTTCCAGCGGGGGGACAATAAGCAGTTCTTC
clone_size: few; j_call: TRBJ2-6; d_call: NA; v_call: TRBV10-3; cdr3_aa: CAISESRGPGANVLTF; cdr3_nt: TGTGCCATCAGTGAGTCTAGGGGTCCTGGGGCCAACGTCCTGACTTTC
clone_size: NA; j_call: TRBJ1-2; d_call: NA; v_call: TRBV7-9; cdr3_aa: CASSLADRPNYGYTF; cdr3_nt: TGTGCCAGCAGCTTAGCCGACAGACCTAACTATGGCTACACCTTC
clone_size: few; j_call: TRBJ2-3; d_call: TRBD1; v_call: TRBV4-1; cdr3_aa: CASSQAGGEDTQYF; cdr3_nt: TGCGCCAGCAGCCAAGCAGGGGGCGAAGATACGCAGTATTTT
clone_size: NA; j_call: TRBJ2-5; d_call: NA; v_call: TRBV12-3/TRBV12-4; cdr3_aa: CASSFGARQQQYF; cdr3_nt: TGTGCCAGCAGTTTTGGAGCGAGGCAGCAGCAGTACTTC
clone_size: few; j_call: TRBJ2-7; d_call: TRBD2; v_call: TRBV4-1; cdr3_aa: CASSQEWTSSYEQYF; cdr3_nt: TGCGCCAGCAGCCAAGAGTGGACTAGCAGCTACGAGCAGTACTTC